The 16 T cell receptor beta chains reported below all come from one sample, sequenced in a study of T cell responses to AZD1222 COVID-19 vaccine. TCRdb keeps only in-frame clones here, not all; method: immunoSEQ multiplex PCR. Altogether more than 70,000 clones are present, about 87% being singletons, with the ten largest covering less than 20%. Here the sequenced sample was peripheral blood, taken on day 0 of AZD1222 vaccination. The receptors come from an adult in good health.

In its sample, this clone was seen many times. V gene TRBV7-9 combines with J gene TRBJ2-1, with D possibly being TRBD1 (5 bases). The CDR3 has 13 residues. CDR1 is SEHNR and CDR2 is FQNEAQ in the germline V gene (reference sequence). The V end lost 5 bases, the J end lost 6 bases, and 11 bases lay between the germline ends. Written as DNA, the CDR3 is TGTGCCAGCAGCGTTCGACAGACCAATGAGCAGTTCTTC. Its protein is CASSVRQTNEQFF.

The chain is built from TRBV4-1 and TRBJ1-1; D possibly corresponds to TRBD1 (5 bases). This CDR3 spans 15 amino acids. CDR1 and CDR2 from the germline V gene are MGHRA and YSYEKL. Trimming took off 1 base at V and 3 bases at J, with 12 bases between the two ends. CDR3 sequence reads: CASSQVGGAYTEAFF. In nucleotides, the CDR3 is TGCGCCAGCAGCCAAGTGGGAGGGGCGTACACTGAAGCTTTCTTT.

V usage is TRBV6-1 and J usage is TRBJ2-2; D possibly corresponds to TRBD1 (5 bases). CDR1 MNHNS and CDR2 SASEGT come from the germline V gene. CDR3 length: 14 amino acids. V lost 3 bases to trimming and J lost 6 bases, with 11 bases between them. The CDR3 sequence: CASSDRVGPGELFF. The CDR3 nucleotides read TGTGCCAGCAGTGACAGGGTAGGGCCCGGGGAGCTGTTTTTT.

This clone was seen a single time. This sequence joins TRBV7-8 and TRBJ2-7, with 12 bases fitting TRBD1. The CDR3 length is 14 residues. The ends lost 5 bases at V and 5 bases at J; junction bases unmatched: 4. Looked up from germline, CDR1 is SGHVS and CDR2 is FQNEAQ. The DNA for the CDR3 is TGTGCCAGCAGCCGGGACAGGGGGCGCGACGAGCAGTACTTC. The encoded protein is CASSRDRGRDEQYF.

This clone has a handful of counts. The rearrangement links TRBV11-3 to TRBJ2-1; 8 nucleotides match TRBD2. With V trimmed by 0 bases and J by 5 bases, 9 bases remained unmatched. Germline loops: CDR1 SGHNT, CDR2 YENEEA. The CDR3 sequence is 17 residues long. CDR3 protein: CASSLEAREALNNEQFF. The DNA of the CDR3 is TGTGCCAGCAGCTTAGAGGCGCGGGAGGCACTTAACAATGAGCAGTTCTTC.

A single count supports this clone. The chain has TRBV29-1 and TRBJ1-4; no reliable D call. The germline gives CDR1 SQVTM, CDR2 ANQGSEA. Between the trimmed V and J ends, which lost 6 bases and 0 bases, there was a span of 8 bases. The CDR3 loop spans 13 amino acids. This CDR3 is CSVRGSTNEKLFF. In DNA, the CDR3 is TGCAGCGTGCGGGGTTCAACTAATGAAAAACTGTTTTTT. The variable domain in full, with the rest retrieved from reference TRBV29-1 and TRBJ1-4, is SAVISQKPSRDICQRGTSLTIQCQVDSQVTMMFWYRQQPGQSLTLIATANQGSEATYESGFVIDKFPISRPNLTFSTLTVSNMSPEDSSIYLCSVRGSTNEKLFFGSGTQLSVL.

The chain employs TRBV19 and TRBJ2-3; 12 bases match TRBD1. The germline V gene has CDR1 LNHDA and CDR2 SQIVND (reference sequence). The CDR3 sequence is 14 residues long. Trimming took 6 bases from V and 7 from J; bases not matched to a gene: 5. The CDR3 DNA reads TGTGCCAGTAGGAGGGACAGGGGGCAATATACGCAGTATTTT. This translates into CASRRDRGQYTQYF.

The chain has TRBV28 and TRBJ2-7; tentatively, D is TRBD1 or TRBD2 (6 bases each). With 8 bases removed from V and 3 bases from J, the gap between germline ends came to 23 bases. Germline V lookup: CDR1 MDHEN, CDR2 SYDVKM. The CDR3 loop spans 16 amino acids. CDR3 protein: CASPPRTGGPLYEQYF. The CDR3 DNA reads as TGTGCCAGCCCCCCCCGGACCGGGGGCCCCCTCTACGAGCAGTACTTC.

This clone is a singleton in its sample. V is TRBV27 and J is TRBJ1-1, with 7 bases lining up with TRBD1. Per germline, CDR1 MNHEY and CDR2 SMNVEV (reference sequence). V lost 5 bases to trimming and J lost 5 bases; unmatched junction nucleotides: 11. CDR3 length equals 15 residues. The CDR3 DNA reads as TGTGCCAGCAGTCAGCAACGGACAGGAAGAACTGAAGCTTTCTTT. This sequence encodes CASSQQRTGRTEAFF.

CDR3 loop: CASSLLEGRGTNEQFF. The CDR3 DNA follows: TGTGCCAGCAGCCTCCTAGAAGGGAGGGGGACCAATGAGCAGTTCTTC. The chain recombines TRBV7-6 with TRBJ2-1; perhaps TRBD2 as D (7 bases). With 5 bases removed from V and 6 bases from J, the gap between germline ends came to 20 bases. The CDR3 is 16 amino acids. Germline lookup yields CDR1 SGHVS and CDR2 FNYEAQ.

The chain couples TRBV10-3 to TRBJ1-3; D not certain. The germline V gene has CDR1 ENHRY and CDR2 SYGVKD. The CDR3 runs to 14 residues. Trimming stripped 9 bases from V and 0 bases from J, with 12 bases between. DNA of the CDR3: TGTGCCATAACGACTGAGTACTCTGGAAACACCATATATTTT. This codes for CAITTEYSGNTIYF.

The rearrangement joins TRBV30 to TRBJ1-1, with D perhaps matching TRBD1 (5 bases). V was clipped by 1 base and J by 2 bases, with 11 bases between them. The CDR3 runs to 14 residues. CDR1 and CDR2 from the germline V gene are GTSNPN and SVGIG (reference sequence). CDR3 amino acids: CAWSARGGNTEAFF. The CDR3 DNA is TGTGCCTGGAGTGCTAGGGGCGGAAACACTGAAGCTTTCTTT. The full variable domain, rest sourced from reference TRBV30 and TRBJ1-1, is SQTIHQWPATLVQPVGSPLSLECTVEGTSNPNLYWYRQAAGRGLQLLFYSVGIGQISSEVPQNLSASRPQDRQFILSSKKLLLSDSGFYLCAWSARGGNTEAFFGQGTRLTVV.

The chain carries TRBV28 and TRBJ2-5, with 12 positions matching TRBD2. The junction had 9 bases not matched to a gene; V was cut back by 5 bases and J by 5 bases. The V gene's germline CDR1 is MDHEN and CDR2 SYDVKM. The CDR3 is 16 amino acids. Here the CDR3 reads CASSPLTSGRRETQYF. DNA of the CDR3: TGTGCCAGCAGTCCACTGACTAGCGGGAGACGGGAGACCCAGTACTTC.

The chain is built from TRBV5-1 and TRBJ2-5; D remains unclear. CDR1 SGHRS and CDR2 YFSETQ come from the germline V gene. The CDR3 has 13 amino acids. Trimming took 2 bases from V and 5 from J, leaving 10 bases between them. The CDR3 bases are TGCGCCAGCAGCTTAAACCTGGGGGAGACCCAGTACTTC. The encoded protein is CASSLNLGETQYF.

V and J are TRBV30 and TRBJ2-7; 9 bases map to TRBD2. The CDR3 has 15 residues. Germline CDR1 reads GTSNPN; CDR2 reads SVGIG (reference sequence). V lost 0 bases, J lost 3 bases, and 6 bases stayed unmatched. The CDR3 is CAWSVGSGRFYEQYF. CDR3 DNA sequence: TGTGCCTGGAGTGTTGGGAGCGGGAGGTTCTACGAGCAGTACTTC.

The CDR3 DNA follows: TGTGCCAGCAGTAGGGGGGGGGCGCCAGGAAACACCATATATTTT. It specifies CASSRGGAPGNTIYF. V is TRBV6-5 and J is TRBJ1-3; D perhaps matches TRBD1 (6 bases). This CDR3 region has 15 residues. CDR1 MNHEY and CDR2 SVGAGI come from the germline V gene. V was pared by 5 bases and J by 4 bases, with 15 bases between.